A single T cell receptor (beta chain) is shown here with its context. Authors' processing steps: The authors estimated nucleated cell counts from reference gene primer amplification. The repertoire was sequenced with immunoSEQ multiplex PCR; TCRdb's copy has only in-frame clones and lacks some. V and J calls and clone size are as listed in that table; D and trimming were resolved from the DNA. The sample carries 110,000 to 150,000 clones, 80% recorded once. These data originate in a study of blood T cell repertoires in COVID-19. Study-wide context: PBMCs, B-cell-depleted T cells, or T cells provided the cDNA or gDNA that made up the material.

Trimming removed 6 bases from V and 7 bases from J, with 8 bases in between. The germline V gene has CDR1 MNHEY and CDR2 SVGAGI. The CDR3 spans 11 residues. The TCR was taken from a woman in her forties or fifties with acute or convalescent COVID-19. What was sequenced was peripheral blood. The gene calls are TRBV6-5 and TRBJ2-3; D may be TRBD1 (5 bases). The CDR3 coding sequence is TGTGCCAGCAGCAACAGGAATACGCAGTATTTT. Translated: CASSNRNTQYF.